The entry that follows covers one T cell receptor (beta chain) sequence. The specificity of this receptor is unknown. No much larger clone is present one base from it, and per-base qualities are unavailable. Synthetic TCR analog templates were spiked into each PCR to estimate absolute template abundance from read counts. TCRbeta CDR3 regions were amplified from genomic DNA with bias-controlled V and J gene primers using the immunoSEQ assay. Sequencing of rearranged TCRbeta segments was performed at approximately 20X coverage. In the original analysis: Clustering was used to correct sequencing errors, and CDR3s were annotated against IMGT so that V, D and J genes could be assigned. Only productive TCRbeta rearrangements were used in downstream analyses, excluding out-of-frame or stop-codon sequences. Clonality was calculated as one minus the Shannon entropy normalized by the log of the number of unique productive sequences. Fisher's exact test with Benjamini-Hochberg correction, at a threshold of adjusted p below 0.01, was used to find clones that differed between time points or between blood and tumor. TCRdb re-hosts the immuneACCESS table, in-frame sequences only. Its copies lack some clones; in the studies checked, an unresolved V gene accounts for under half of them, and the cause for the rest is not known. That table furnishes V, J and clone size, whereas the DNA furnished D and trimming. In this sample the table shows tens of thousands of clones, approximately 90% of which occur a single time. The ten largest clones represent roughly 2.5% of the sample.

The germline V end is reduced by 3 bases and the J end by 7 bases; junction bases left unmatched: 20. CDR1 and CDR2 are read off the germline V gene as LGHNA and YSLEER. Reading from cysteine to phenylalanine, the CDR3 counts 21 amino acids. Solely the CDR3 DNA is kept, with 63 bases framed from the first base. This specimen belongs to a study of PD-L1 blockade in urothelial cancer (TCRdb year 2017). General notes on the study: Therapy was started in about 2014 for all patients, and atezolizumab 1,200 mg was administered intravenously every 3 weeks. An exploratory multi-omic analysis was conducted of the somatic, immune and clinical correlates of response to PD-L1 blockade with atezolizumab in urothelial cancer. Just over 28 patients had pretreatment blood TCR-seq, some 25 had at least one posttreatment blood collection, and some 25 had tumor TCR-seq. Pretreatment tumor samples, along with matched peripheral blood collected serially before and after atezolizumab treatment, underwent TCR sequencing. Durable clinical benefit meant progression-free survival longer than 6 months, and TCR features were also tested against progression-free and overall survival. Blood samples were analyzed 3 weeks after the start of treatment (second dose) and 6 weeks after the start of treatment. Patients had an ECOG performance status of 0 or 1 and had received between 0 and 3 prior chemotherapy regimens. In the same patients who had TCR sequencing, pretreatment tumors also underwent whole exome sequencing and RNA sequencing. Durable clinical benefit was achieved by nine patients but not by the remaining 20. About 85% of the 29 patients were males with bladder-origin urothelial cancer, and 18 of 29 reported a prior smoking history. Blood samples gave a median of roughly 150,000 T cells and 80,000 to 95,000 unique TCRs, with a median clonality of about 0.078. General study outcomes and caveats: Improved progression-free and overall survival was found to be associated with pretreatment peripheral blood TCR clonality below the median. Because the sample size was small (n of about 30) and many exploratory analyses were performed, the results are intended to be hypothesis-generating. At 3 weeks after the start of treatment, tumor-associated TCR clones in peripheral blood had expanded more in patients with durable benefit (n of about 20, p = 0.022).

This specimen's time point label, per the study, means: peripheral blood 6 weeks after treatment start. The cohort included some 30 patients with locally advanced or metastatic urothelial carcinoma who were treated at Memorial Sloan Kettering on a trial protocol. Peripheral blood mononuclear cells were collected pretreatment and during treatment, with between 1 and 8 total time points per patient. The Qiagen DNeasy Blood extraction kit was used to purify genomic DNA from total PBMCs and tumor samples. PBMCs were collected pretreatment and during treatment, and were isolated and stored as previously described.

The sample in question was PBMCs, obtained around atezolizumab (anti-PD-L1) treatment. The chain uses TRBV4-3 and TRBJ2-1, with 14 middle bases fitting TRBD2. This clonotype originated in a man in his 60s with urothelial cancer. DNA sequence: TGCGCCAGCAGCCAGAATTTGTGGACTAGCGGGAGGTTTGGTTTTCGGAATGAGCAGTTCTTC. It translates as CASSQNLWTSGRFGFRNEQFF.